The 25 T cell receptor beta chains given below trace back to one sample, sequenced in a study of cytomegalovirus exposure and HLA in healthy donors. Primers for the PCR totalled 60 Vbeta and 13 Jbeta. Produced via immunoSEQ multiplex PCR; TCRdb's table is partial and in-frame only. This sample has some 120,000 clones, with around three quarters found just once. The sequenced sample was PBMCs. These receptors were collected from a woman aged 35 to 49 in good health and CMV-seronegative.

The chain couples TRBV27 to TRBJ1-2; D possibly corresponds to TRBD1 (6 bases). Between the trimmed V and J ends, which lost 5 bases and 4 bases, there was a span of 11 bases. The length of the CDR3 is 13 residues. The germline gives CDR1 MNHEY, CDR2 SMNVEV (reference sequence). The CDR3 DNA is TGTGCCAGCAGTCCAGCAGGGGTCTATGGCTACACCTTC. Translated: CASSPAGVYGYTF.

This sequence joins TRBV6-1 and TRBJ1-1; D gene uncertain. The CDR3 totals 13 residues. The germline CDR1 and CDR2 sequences are MNHNS and SASEGT. Trimming took 6 bases from V and 1 from J, leaving 9 bases between them. In nucleotides, the CDR3 is TGTGCCAGCAGGTCCCAAGCGAACACTGAAGCTTTCTTT. Amino acids: CASRSQANTEAFF.

The table lists this clone with a count of one. The rearrangement links TRBV19 to TRBJ1-2; no firm D call. CDR1 is LNHDA, CDR2 SQIVND, per germline (reference sequence). The CDR3 extends over 13 amino acids. Between the trimmed V and J ends, which lost 5 bases and 3 bases, there was a span of 10 bases. The chain's CDR3 is CASSPQDYYGYTF. The CDR3 DNA is TGTGCCAGTAGTCCCCAGGACTACTATGGCTACACCTTC.

The rearrangement links TRBV28 to TRBJ2-1; TRBD2 agrees at 14 bases. V gave up 8 bases and J gave up 5 bases; unmatched junction bases: 20. The CDR3 is made up of 20 amino acids. The germline CDR1 and CDR2 sequences are MDHEN and SYDVKM. CDR3 DNA sequence: TGTGCCAGCTTCCAACCGGGGACTAGCGGGAGCGCTGGGTACCACAATGAGCAGTTCTTC. It specifies CASFQPGTSGSAGYHNEQFF. The complete variable domain, with remaining parts taken from reference TRBV28 and TRBJ2-1, reads DVKVTQSSRYLVKRTGEKVFLECVQDMDHENMFWYRQDPGLGLRLIYFSYDVKMKEKGDIPEGYSVSREKKERFSLILESASTNQTSMYLCASFQPGTSGSAGYHNEQFFGPGTRLTVL.

The chain uses TRBV6-1 and TRBJ2-7; 7 positions agree with TRBD2. The germline V gene encodes CDR1 MNHNS and CDR2 SASEGT. The ends lost 1 base at V and 3 bases at J; junction bases unmatched: 9. This CDR3 is 16 amino acids long. CDR3 sequence (DNA): TGTGCCAGCAGTGAAGGGGCTACCACGGGAGGCTACGAGCAGTACTTC. Its translation: CASSEGATTGGYEQYF.

The rearrangement joins TRBV10-3 to TRBJ2-2, with 11 bases aligning to TRBD2. J was trimmed by 8 bases and V by 6 bases; bases with no gene match: 8. This CDR3 contains 15 residues. Germline lookup yields CDR1 ENHRY and CDR2 SYGVKD. CDR3: CAISATSGGVGELFF. CDR3 DNA sequence: TGTGCCATCAGCGCCACTAGCGGGGGAGTGGGGGAGCTGTTTTTT.

The CDR3 nucleotides are TGTGCCAGCAGTCTGAGAGCGGGCCCCTACGAGCAGTACTTC. The encoded protein is CASSLRAGPYEQYF. This chain links TRBV7-9 with TRBJ2-7, with a tentative D call TRBD2 (6 bases). V gave up 6 bases and J gave up 2 bases, with 14 bases separating them. Germline V gene sequence: CDR1 SEHNR, CDR2 FQNEAQ (reference sequence). The CDR3 runs 14 residues.

The gene calls are TRBV7-9 and TRBJ1-5; no definite D call. Trimming pared 1 base from V and 1 base from J, leaving 5 bases between. This CDR3 spans 14 amino acids. Germline loops: CDR1 SEHNR, CDR2 FQNEAQ (reference sequence). The CDR3 loop is CASSLGASNQPQHF. CDR3 DNA: TGTGCCAGCAGCTTAGGGGCCAGCAATCAGCCCCAGCATTTT.

This clone was recorded a few times. The V gene is TRBV6-6, the J gene TRBJ1-1; 8 bases fit TRBD1. With 7 bases clipped from V and 5 bases from J, the junction kept 15 bases outside the gene matches. Germline CDR1 and CDR2: MNHNY and SVGAGI (reference sequence). This CDR3 region has 16 residues. The CDR3 sequence is CASTTTGQGAETEAFF. In DNA form, the CDR3 reads TGTGCCAGCACCACCACTGGGCAGGGGGCCGAAACTGAAGCTTTCTTT.

The chain combines TRBV10-3 with TRBJ1-2; TRBD1 is a possible D gene (6 bases). The germline CDR1 and CDR2 sequences are ENHRY and SYGVKD. Trimming cost V 3 bases and J 5 bases, with 19 bases left between them. The CDR3 sequence is 16 residues long. The DNA of the CDR3 is TGTGCCATCAGTGAAGGGAATCTCAGGGGTAATTATGGCTACACCTTC. This codes for CAISEGNLRGNYGYTF.

The chain carries TRBV6-1 and TRBJ2-7, with 7 positions matching TRBD2. Trimming cost V 5 bases and J 4 bases; bases outside gene matches: 5. The CDR3 sequence is 13 residues long. The germline CDR1 and CDR2 sequences are MNHNS and SASEGT. In DNA form, the CDR3 reads TGTGCCAGCAGTACGGGGGGACCATACGAGCAGTACTTC. Encoded protein: CASSTGGPYEQYF.

DNA for the CDR3: TGTGCCAGCACGCGGGCCCCGAACACTGAAGCTTTCTTT. It specifies CASTRAPNTEAFF. The rearrangement joins TRBV6-1 to TRBJ1-1; D gene uncertain. The germline V gene encodes CDR1 MNHNS and CDR2 SASEGT. The V gene lost 7 bases and the J gene lost 1 base, with 10 bases spanning the gap. This CDR3 comprises 13 residues.

The rearrangement joins TRBV5-3 to TRBJ1-5, with D possibly being TRBD1 (5 bases). TRBV5-3 falls under the ORF class, with uncertain function. Trimming took 2 bases from V and 2 from J, leaving 14 bases between them. The CDR3 is 16 amino acids. For the CDR3, the DNA is TGTGCCAGAAGCTTAAGGGGCAGGGAAGGCAATCAGCCCCAGCATTTT. Its protein is CARSLRGREGNQPQHF.

The count of this clone is one. The chain is built from TRBV19 and TRBJ1-2; TRBD1 agrees at 7 bases. V gave up 2 bases and J gave up 8 bases; unmatched junction bases: 14. CDR3 length equals 16 residues. CDR1 and CDR2 from the germline V gene are LNHDA and SQIVND (reference sequence). The CDR3 region is CASSIPGSTGLRGYTF. CDR3 DNA: TGTGCCAGTAGTATACCCGGGTCGACAGGGCTTCGGGGCTACACCTTC.

The CDR3 coding sequence is TGTGCCAGCAGCTCCCAGGGAGGAAACACTGAAGCTTTCTTT. Protein product: CASSSQGGNTEAFF. V and J are TRBV11-2 and TRBJ1-1; weak D call: TRBD1 (5 bases). Trimming removed 4 bases at V and 2 bases at J, with 11 bases between. There are 14 residues in the CDR3. The germline CDR1 and CDR2 sequences are SGHAT and FQNNGV.

The J gene is TRBJ2-1, the V gene TRBV18; TRBD2 matches 9 bases. The length of the CDR3 is 16 residues. V shed 3 bases and J 3 bases; nucleotides not matched to a gene: 6. Germline CDR1 reads KGHSH; CDR2 reads LQKENI. The CDR3 loop is CASSPPSGRSYNEQFF. The DNA for the CDR3 is TGTGCCAGCTCACCGCCGAGCGGGAGGAGCTACAATGAGCAGTTCTTC.

The gene calls are TRBV4-3 and TRBJ1-2; D is undetermined. The V end was cut by 0 bases, the J end by 2 bases, with 7 bases between. This CDR3 is 14 amino acids long. Looked up from germline, CDR1 is LGHNA and CDR2 is YSLEER. The CDR3 bases are TGCGCCAGCAGCCAAGAGCCGGGGAACTATGGCTACACCTTC. It yields the protein CASSQEPGNYGYTF.

A few counts support this clone. The J gene is TRBJ2-5, the V gene TRBV5-1; 8 nucleotides line up with TRBD1. CDR1 and CDR2 (germline): SGHRS, YFSETQ. V was clipped by 4 bases and J by 4 bases; unmatched bases: 3. CDR3 length: 13 amino acids. The CDR3 protein is CASSMGTGETQYF. The CDR3 DNA reads as TGCGCCAGCAGCATGGGGACAGGAGAGACCCAGTACTTC.

The V gene is TRBV5-1, the J gene TRBJ2-2, with a tentative D call TRBD2 (5 bases). Germline V gives CDR1 SGHRS, CDR2 YFSETQ. This CDR3 region has 15 residues. V was pared by 0 bases and J by 7 bases, with 13 bases between. The CDR3 sequence: CASSLVSGVVGELFF. The CDR3 coding sequence is TGCGCCAGCAGCTTGGTATCCGGGGTAGTCGGGGAGCTGTTTTTT. The variable domain in full, with the rest retrieved from reference TRBV5-1 and TRBJ2-2, is KAGVTQTPRYLIKTRGQQVTLSCSPISGHRSVSWYQQTPGQGLQFLFEYFSETQRNKGNFPGRFSGRQFSNSRSEMNVSTLELGDSALYLCASSLVSGVVGELFFGEGSRLTVL.

The chain uses TRBV6-1 and TRBJ2-7; 9 nucleotides match TRBD1. The germline V gene encodes CDR1 MNHNS and CDR2 SASEGT. J gave up 7 bases and V 4 bases, and 17 bases lay outside the gene matches. The CDR3 sequence is 17 residues long. The CDR3 region is CASSALAMGDRVREQYF. In nucleotides, the CDR3 is TGTGCCAGCAGTGCCCTGGCCATGGGGGACAGGGTGCGGGAGCAGTACTTC.

This chain uses TRBV11-2 with TRBJ2-7; the D is unclear. Germline CDR1 is SGHAT and CDR2 is FQNNGV. The CDR3 length is 19 residues. Trimming took off 5 bases at V and 4 bases at J, with 30 bases between the two ends. Here the CDR3 reads CASSRVGETFLQPLYEQYF. Written as DNA, the CDR3 is TGTGCCAGCAGCCGTGTAGGAGAAACTTTTCTTCAACCACTTTACGAGCAGTACTTC.

The V call is TRBV10-3, the J call TRBJ2-3; 13 bases are shared with TRBD2. The CDR3 runs to 14 residues. Unmatched junction bases numbered 3, after V lost 10 bases and J lost 2 bases. Looked up from germline, CDR1 is ENHRY and CDR2 is SYGVKD. The CDR3 spells CATGTSGNTDTQYF. The CDR3 bases are TGTGCCACCGGGACTAGCGGGAACACAGATACGCAGTATTTT.

This chain uses TRBV19 with TRBJ2-7; D may be TRBD2 (5 bases). Trimming cost V 5 bases and J 1 base, with 18 bases left between them. This CDR3 contains 16 residues. Per the germline V gene, CDR1 is LNHDA and CDR2 is SQIVND (reference sequence). Written as DNA, the CDR3 is TGTGCCAGTAGTTCCCACGTAAGCCGGGGATCCTACGAGCAGTACTTC. This translates into CASSSHVSRGSYEQYF.

The CDR3 is CASSLGGAVSSYEQYF. The CDR3 DNA sequence: TGTGCCAGCAGTTTAGGTGGGGCGGTGAGCTCCTACGAGCAGTACTTC. The chain uses TRBV28 and TRBJ2-7, with D perhaps TRBD1 (5 bases). V shed 2 bases and J shed 0 bases, with 14 bases lying between them. Looked up from germline, CDR1 is MDHEN and CDR2 is SYDVKM. There are 16 residues in the CDR3. The whole variable domain, filled in from reference TRBV28 and TRBJ2-7, reads DVKVTQSSRYLVKRTGEKVFLECVQDMDHENMFWYRQDPGLGLRLIYFSYDVKMKEKGDIPEGYSVSREKKERFSLILESASTNQTSMYLCASSLGGAVSSYEQYFGPGTRLTVT.

This chain links TRBV6-1 with TRBJ2-1; a weak D match, TRBD2 (5 bases). Trimming removed 3 bases at V and 3 bases at J, with 15 bases between. Germline CDR1 and CDR2: MNHNS and SASEGT. The length of the CDR3 is 16 residues. The CDR3 nucleotides are TGTGCCAGCAGTGACCGACCGGGGTTTGACTACAATGAGCAGTTCTTC. Translation gives CASSDRPGFDYNEQFF.